One and the same sample provided the 32 T cell receptor beta chains below, sequenced in a study of post-analysis software for immune sequencing data. The TCR beta cDNA libraries contained unique molecular identifiers. One entry per CDR3 protein, called by TCRdb with MiXCR from the PCR reads. The sample shows 820,000 or so distinct CDR3 sequences, under 70% of them seen only once. What these receptors recognize is not known. Points from the study as a whole: Higher frequency in patients than in controls was seen for roughly five TRBV segments, with TRBV5-6, TRBV5-1 and TRBV20-1 among them.

The sequenced sample was blood. Receptors originate from a girl aged 10-17 years with multiple sclerosis.

The genes are TRBV20-1 and TRBJ2-5; no firm D call. This CDR3 is built from 13 residues. Trimming removed 3 bases at V and 4 bases at J, with 12 bases between. Germline CDR1 is DFQATT and CDR2 is SNEGSKA (reference sequence). The CDR3, as DNA: TGCAGTGCTAGGGTGCTAGGGTCAGAGACCCAGTACTTC. This gives the protein CSARVLGSETQYF.

The CDR3 loop reads CASSSPLSPGLAETKKYEQYF. Here the CDR3 DNA reads TGTGCCAGCAGTTCCCCACTATCGCCGGGACTAGCGGAGACGAAAAAATACGAGCAGTACTTC. The chain employs TRBV12-3 or TRBV12-4 and TRBJ2-5; the match to TRBD2 covers 11 bases. The assigned J gene may be wrong: the sequence end matches TRBJ2-7 better. CDR3 length: 21 residues.

V usage is TRBV7-9 and J usage is TRBJ2-3; perhaps TRBD1 as D (6 bases). The germline V and J ends were trimmed by 8 bases and 4 bases, with 19 bases remaining between them. The germline gives CDR1 SEHNR, CDR2 FQNEAQ (reference sequence). CDR3 length equals 15 residues. The CDR3 DNA reads TGTGCCAGCGGCGCCGAGAAAAGGACAGCAGATACGCAGTATTTT. Translating gives CASGAEKRTADTQYF.

This clonotype showed up just a few times. This sequence joins TRBV4-1 and TRBJ2-7, with 11 bases that match TRBD2. Germline V lookup: CDR1 MGHRA, CDR2 YSYEKL. The CDR3 spans 18 residues. Trimming at V came to 1 base and at J to 2 bases, leaving 10 bases not matched to a gene. In DNA, the CDR3 is TGCGCCAGCAGCCAAGTTGACTCCGGGACTAGCGGTACCTACGAGCAGTACTTC. Protein product: CASSQVDSGTSGTYEQYF.

The gene calls are TRBV6-6 and TRBJ2-5, with TRBD2 matching over 7 bases. Germline CDR1 and CDR2: MNHNY and SVGAGI (reference sequence). After removal of 5 bases from V and 5 bases from J, the junction contained 8 bases not matched to a gene. The CDR3 runs to 14 residues. Written as DNA, the CDR3 is TGTGCCAGCAGTCGCGCGGGGGTGGGGGAGACCCAGTACTTC. It is translated as CASSRAGVGETQYF.

This clonotype appeared once. CDR3 DNA sequence: TGCGCCAGCAGCTTGGCCTGGCTAGCAAAGAGCTCCTACAATGAGCAGTTCTTC. Protein: CASSLAWLAKSSYNEQFF. The chain has TRBV5-1 and TRBJ2-1, with D possibly being TRBD2 (5 bases). Germline CDR1 reads SGHRS; CDR2 reads YFSETQ. V was trimmed by 0 bases and J by 0 bases, leaving 16 bases between them. The CDR3 consists of 18 residues. Full variable domain (remainder filled in from reference TRBV5-1 and TRBJ2-1): KAGVTQTPRYLIKTRGQQVTLSCSPISGHRSVSWYQQTPGQGLQFLFEYFSETQRNKGNFPGRFSGRQFSNSRSEMNVSTLELGDSALYLCASSLAWLAKSSYNEQFFGPGTRLTVL.

V and J are TRBV12-3 or TRBV12-4 and TRBJ2-1; TRBD2 matches 7 bases. CDR3 length: 16 residues. The V gene end was trimmed by 3 bases and the J gene end by 0 bases; junction bases not matched to a gene: 5. The CDR3 DNA follows: TGTGCCAGCAGTTTTGGGCGGGAGAGCTCCTACAATGAGCAGTTCTTC. Residues: CASSFGRESSYNEQFF.

The CDR3 coding sequence is TGCAGTGCTAGGGTAGATACGCAGTTCTTC. It codes for CSARVDTQFF. This chain joins TRBV20-1 and TRBJ2-1; D uncertain. Germline CDR1 reads DFQATT; CDR2 reads SNEGSKA (reference sequence). With 3 bases removed from V and 12 bases from J, the gap between germline ends came to 9 bases. CDR3 length: 10 amino acids.

This chain uses TRBV5-1 with TRBJ2-1; D remains ambiguous. V shed 4 bases and J shed 6 bases, with 11 bases lying between them. CDR1 SGHRS and CDR2 YFSETQ come from the germline V gene. The CDR3 loop spans 13 amino acids. CDR3 protein: CASSPTNRNEQFF. Written as DNA, the CDR3 is TGCGCCAGCAGCCCAACAAACCGCAATGAGCAGTTCTTC. The variable domain in full, completed from reference TRBV5-1 and TRBJ2-1, reads KAGVTQTPRYLIKTRGQQVTLSCSPISGHRSVSWYQQTPGQGLQFLFEYFSETQRNKGNFPGRFSGRQFSNSRSEMNVSTLELGDSALYLCASSPTNRNEQFFGPGTRLTVL.

The gene calls are TRBV6-2 or TRBV6-3 and TRBJ1-1; TRBD1 agrees at 7 bases. Losses at the gene ends were 4 bases for V and 0 bases for J; bases not matched to a gene: 2. The CDR3 spans 14 residues. The germline V gene encodes CDR1 MNHEY and CDR2 SVGEGT. The CDR3 nucleotides read TGTGCCAGCAGTTCAGGGGGGGTGAACACTGAAGCTTTCTTT. It is translated as CASSSGGVNTEAFF.

This clonotype came up a few times. CDR3 protein: CASSLRVRSSGDAETQYF. In DNA form, the CDR3 reads TGTGCCAGCAGCTTAAGGGTTCGATCTAGCGGGGACGCAGAGACCCAGTACTTC. The rearrangement joins TRBV7-9 to TRBJ2-5; 9 bases line up with TRBD2. Germline trimming cut 2 bases from V and 4 bases from J; bases unmatched to any gene: 14. The CDR3 runs to 18 residues. Germline V gene lookup returns CDR1 SEHNR and CDR2 FQNEAQ (reference sequence).

This clonotype was found many times. CDR3 sequence reads: CSVWGSQETQYF. CDR3 DNA sequence: TGCAGCGTCTGGGGGTCCCAAGAGACCCAGTACTTC. The rearrangement joins TRBV29-1 to TRBJ2-5, with D perhaps given as TRBD1 or TRBD2 (5 bases each). Between the trimmed V and J ends, which lost 6 bases and 1 base, there was a span of 9 bases. The germline CDR1 and CDR2 sequences are SQVTM and ANQGSEA. The CDR3 length is 12 residues.

The chain has TRBV12-3 or TRBV12-4 and TRBJ2-7; D might be TRBD1 (5 bases). V shed 2 bases and J shed 2 bases, with 10 bases lying between them. CDR3 size: 14 residues. The CDR3 region has the DNA TGTGCCAGCAGTTTATCCCGACAGACCTACGAGCAGTACTTC. It specifies CASSLSRQTYEQYF.

This clonotype was counted a single time. This sequence joins TRBV20-1 and TRBJ1-5; 10 positions match TRBD1. The CDR3 covers 17 residues. Germline-derived CDR1 and CDR2 are DFQATT and SNEGSKA (reference sequence). Germline trimming cut 0 bases from V and 0 bases from J; bases unmatched to any gene: 5. The CDR3, as DNA: TGCAGTGCTAGAGATTGGAGACAGGGGGCTAGCAATCAGCCCCAGCATTTT. This gives the protein CSARDWRQGASNQPQHF.

The rearrangement joins TRBV29-1 to TRBJ2-5; 10 bases line up with TRBD1. Germline CDR1 SQVTM, CDR2 ANQGSEA. CDR3 size: 12 residues. Trimming cost V 7 bases and J 4 bases; bases outside gene matches: 3. CDR3 region: CSGGDRGETQYF. The DNA of the CDR3 is TGCAGCGGCGGGGACAGGGGAGAGACCCAGTACTTC.

As DNA, the CDR3 is TGTGCCAGCAGTTTTTCCACTCAAGAGACCCAGTACTTC. Amino acids: CASSFSTQETQYF. This sequence joins TRBV12-3 or TRBV12-4 and TRBJ2-4; D unresolved. The end of the DNA fits TRBJ2-5 better, so the J call may be wrong. CDR3 length equals 13 residues.

The chain recombines TRBV7-2 with TRBJ1-5; D remains unclear. This CDR3 region has 14 residues. Looked up from germline, CDR1 is SGHTA and CDR2 is FQGNSA. V shed 3 bases and J shed 4 bases, with 10 bases lying between them. CDR3 DNA sequence: TGTGCCAGCAGCTTCGGCAGCCTAAATCAGCCCCAGCATTTT. It codes for CASSFGSLNQPQHF. Variable domain in full (rest from reference TRBV7-2 and TRBJ1-5): GAGVSQSPSNKVTEKGKDVELRCDPISGHTALYWYRQSLGQGLEFLIYFQGNSAPDKSGLPSDRFSAERTGGSVSTLTIQRTQQEDSAVYLCASSFGSLNQPQHFGDGTRLSIL.

This sequence joins TRBV10-3 and TRBJ1-2; the D is unclear. The CDR3 contains 12 residues. Trimming stripped 2 bases from V and 8 bases from J, with 9 bases between. Germline values: CDR1 ENHRY, CDR2 SYGVKD. CDR3 DNA: TGTGCCATCAGTGAGCGACCGCAAGGCTACACCTTC. Amino acids: CAISERPQGYTF.

The genes are TRBV15 and TRBJ1-2; D is unresolved. The germline V and J ends were trimmed by 8 bases and 0 bases, with 7 bases remaining between them. Germline-derived CDR1 and CDR2 are LNHNV and YYDKDF (reference sequence). CDR3 size: 12 residues. The CDR3 protein is CATGESNYGYTF. The CDR3 DNA reads TGTGCCACCGGGGAATCTAACTATGGCTACACCTTC.

This clonotype has more than one count but fewer than ten. The chain uses TRBV12-3 or TRBV12-4 and TRBJ2-6; 8 bases map to TRBD2. The CDR3 length is 17 residues. Trimming cost V 3 bases and J 4 bases; bases outside gene matches: 8. The CDR3 sequence is CASSFAGGDTGANVLTF. The CDR3, as DNA: TGTGCCAGCAGTTTTGCGGGGGGAGATACCGGGGCCAACGTCCTGACTTTC.

The V gene is TRBV2, the J gene TRBJ1-6; 7 bases line up with TRBD1. CDR1 is SNHLY and CDR2 is FYNNEI in the germline V gene. V gave up 6 bases and J gave up 0 bases; unmatched junction bases: 11. This CDR3 has 18 amino acids. CDR3 residues: CASSPGQPARSYNSPLHF. As DNA, the CDR3 is TGTGCCAGCAGCCCGGGACAGCCAGCCCGCTCCTATAATTCACCCCTCCACTTT.

The rearrangement uses TRBV27 and TRBJ2-7, with TRBD2 matching 7 bases. Germline lookup yields CDR1 MNHEY and CDR2 SMNVEV (reference sequence). V lost 6 bases and J lost 3; bases outside the gene matches: 11. This CDR3 spans 15 amino acids. The CDR3 DNA sequence: TGTGCCAGCAGCTCAGGGTTTGGGGGGGTCTACGAGCAGTACTTC. Amino acids: CASSSGFGGVYEQYF.

The rearrangement links TRBV28 to TRBJ2-7; 8 nucleotides align to TRBD2. Germline V CDR1 and CDR2: MDHEN, SYDVKM. The CDR3 length is 14 residues. Trimming took 8 bases from V and 0 from J; bases not matched to a gene: 6. The CDR3, as DNA: TGTGCCAGCGACCATACTAGCGGCTCCTACGAGCAGTACTTC. This encodes CASDHTSGSYEQYF.

This clonotype was recorded a few times. The chain couples TRBV7-2 to TRBJ2-1; the match to TRBD1 covers 7 bases. With 3 bases clipped from V and 7 bases from J, the junction kept 9 bases outside the gene matches. The CDR3 runs 15 residues. The germline V gene encodes CDR1 SGHTA and CDR2 FQGNSA. The CDR3 region is CASSLTAGGSNEQFF. In nucleotides, the CDR3 is TGTGCCAGCAGCTTGACGGCAGGGGGATCGAATGAGCAGTTCTTC.

This clonotype was recorded only once. The V call is TRBV14, the J call TRBJ2-1, with a possible D match to TRBD1 (5 bases). With the DNA end fitting TRBJ2-7 better, the J assignment may be wrong. The CDR3 is 15 amino acids. Germline V gene data show CDR1 as SGHDN and CDR2 as FVKESK. CDR3 protein: CASSQGRSGFYEQYF. In nucleotides, the CDR3 is TGTGCCAGCAGCCAGGGGCGGTCGGGTTTCTACGAGCAGTACTTC.

This clonotype came up once. The genes are TRBV7-2 and TRBJ2-7, with 8 positions matching TRBD1. The CDR3 runs 15 residues. V shed 5 bases, J shed 4 bases, and the junction held 10 bases outside the gene matches. The V gene's germline CDR1 is SGHTA and CDR2 FQGNSA. CDR3 in DNA: TGTGCCAGCAGCCCCCGGGACAGGAGGCGGTACGAGCAGTACTTC. It specifies CASSPRDRRRYEQYF.

In this sample, this clonotype turned up a few times. V is TRBV7-2 and J is TRBJ1-2, with 9 positions matching TRBD1. Germline values: CDR1 SGHTA, CDR2 FQGNSA. There are 17 residues in the CDR3. V was clipped by 1 base and J by 3 bases; unmatched bases: 9. CDR3 sequence reads: CASSLGGQGLRDYGYTF. The CDR3 DNA follows: TGTGCCAGCAGCTTAGGGGGACAGGGACTCCGGGACTATGGCTACACCTTC.

The chain carries TRBV10-3 and TRBJ1-5; D is perhaps TRBD1 (5 bases). Trimming removed 7 bases at V and 6 bases at J, with 13 bases between. Germline CDR1 is ENHRY and CDR2 is SYGVKD. The CDR3 has 13 residues. CDR3: CAINQGSGQPQHF. The CDR3 DNA reads as TGTGCCATCAATCAGGGATCGGGTCAGCCCCAGCATTTT.

This sequence joins TRBV12-3 or TRBV12-4 and TRBJ2-6; possibly TRBD1 for D (6 bases). V was trimmed by 3 bases and J by 4 bases, leaving 16 bases between them. This CDR3 is 17 amino acids long. The CDR3 bases are TGTGCCAGCAGTTTTCCGACAGGTGGCGTAGGGGCCAACGTCCTGACTTTC. Protein: CASSFPTGGVGANVLTF.

This chain joins TRBV4-2 and TRBJ2-2; D might be TRBD1 (5 bases). Trimming removed 0 bases from V and 4 bases from J, with 12 bases in between. The CDR3 contains 16 residues. Germline loops: CDR1 LGHNA, CDR2 YNFKEQ. This chain's CDR3 is CASSQESGQVTGELFF. Written as DNA, the CDR3 is TGTGCCAGCAGCCAAGAATCCGGACAAGTCACCGGGGAGCTGTTTTTT.

This clonotype was detected a few times. This chain joins TRBV29-1 and TRBJ2-1; TRBD2 matches at 14 bases. The CDR3 length is 15 residues. With 6 bases clipped from V and 6 bases from J, the junction kept 7 bases outside the gene matches. Germline assignment: CDR1 SQVTM and CDR2 ANQGSEA. CDR3 protein: CSVRLAGGSFNEQFF. The CDR3 DNA reads as TGCAGCGTGAGACTAGCGGGGGGGTCTTTCAATGAGCAGTTCTTC.

This clonotype appeared a few times. The chain couples TRBV29-1 to TRBJ2-1; 10 nucleotides match TRBD1. Germline assignment: CDR1 SQVTM and CDR2 ANQGSEA. The CDR3 covers 14 residues. V shed 4 bases and J 6 bases; nucleotides not matched to a gene: 6. The CDR3 protein is CSVVTGGLGNEQFF. The CDR3 region has the DNA TGCAGCGTTGTGACAGGGGGCTTGGGCAATGAGCAGTTCTTC.